A selection of T cell receptor beta chains follows, all from one sample in a study of T cell repertoires in cytomegalovirus infection. For these TCRs, the target antigens are not known. TCRdb used MiXCR to reprocess the reads, holding one entry per CDR3 protein. The profile shows about 120,000 distinct CDR3 sequences, about a tenth of them singletons. What was sequenced was PBMCs, sequenced either directly or after in vitro stimulation (not recorded which). These receptors all stem from a human donor in good health (CMV status not recorded). Some clones in this sample may be carry-over from other donors' samples. Each CDR3 is given with its conserved first and last residue. A D gene is named only where the DNA matches it firmly. Size is omitted from some rows. Given values are once, few, many or a class for expanded clones.

V gene: TRBV7-2
clone size: few
D gene: TRBD1
J gene: TRBJ1-5
CDR3 DNA: TGTGCCAGCAGCGGAGACAGGGAGGATCAGCCCCAGCATTTT
CDR3 protein: CASSGDREDQPQHF

V gene: TRBV6-2/TRBV6-3
clone size: NA
D gene: TRBD2
J gene: TRBJ2-1
CDR3 DNA: TGTGCCAGCAGTCGAGATATTAGCGGGAGGAAGGAAGCTGAGCAGTTCTTC
CDR3 protein: CASSRDISGRKEAEQFF

V gene: TRBV10-3
clone size: many
D gene: NA
J gene: TRBJ1-5
CDR3 DNA: TGTGCCATCAGCGATACAAGGGGCAATCAGCCCCAGCATTTT
CDR3 protein: CAISDTRGNQPQHF

V gene: TRBV5-1
clone size: many
D gene: NA
J gene: TRBJ1-5
CDR3 DNA: TGCGCCAGCAGCTCCTATGGGGGGGCGGGTCAGCCCCAGCATTTT
CDR3 protein: CASSSYGGAGQPQHF

V gene: TRBV7-2
clone size: many
D gene: NA
J gene: TRBJ1-1
CDR3 DNA: TGTGCCAGCAGCCGAGAGAGGGGTGAAGCTTTCTTT
CDR3 protein: CASSRERGEAFF

V gene: TRBV12-5
clone size: NA
D gene: NA
J gene: TRBJ2-2
CDR3 DNA: TGTGCTAGTGGTTTGGGGGGTATTAACACCGGGGAGCTGTTTTTT
CDR3 protein: CASGLGGINTGELFF

V gene: TRBV7-2
clone size: NA
D gene: NA
J gene: TRBJ1-4
CDR3 DNA: TGTGCCAGCAGGCCGGGGGGGGGAGATGAAAAACTGTTTTTT
CDR3 protein: CASRPGGGDEKLFF

V gene: TRBV25-1
clone size: NA
D gene: NA
J gene: TRBJ1-5
CDR3 DNA: TGTGCCAGCAGTGGTCGAACAGTTCCTAGCAATCAGCCCCAGCATTTT
CDR3 protein: CASSGRTVPSNQPQHF

V gene: TRBV11-2
clone size: many
D gene: NA
J gene: TRBJ2-4
CDR3 DNA: TGTGCCAGCAGCCGGCCCGGCAGAGTCCTAGCCAAAAACATTCAGTACTTC
CDR3 protein: CASSRPGRVLAKNIQYF

V gene: TRBV6-5
clone size: NA
D gene: NA
J gene: TRBJ2-4
CDR3 DNA: TGTGCCGCAGGAGGAAACATTCAGTACTTC
CDR3 protein: CAAGGNIQYF

V gene: TRBV9
clone size: few
D gene: NA
J gene: TRBJ1-2
CDR3 DNA: TGTGCCAGCAGCCCCCGGACAGCGGCTATAGGCTACACCTTC
CDR3 protein: CASSPRTAAIGYTF

V gene: TRBV11-3
clone size: many
D gene: TRBD2
J gene: TRBJ2-3
CDR3 DNA: TGTGCCAGCAGCTTAGGTTCACTAGCGCTGTCTAGCACAGATACGCAGTATTTT
CDR3 protein: CASSLGSLALSSTDTQYF

V gene: TRBV7-2
clone size: many
D gene: TRBD2
J gene: TRBJ2-1
CDR3 DNA: TGTGCCAGCAGCTTGGCGGGTAGCGGGATTTACAATGAGCAGTTCTTC
CDR3 protein: CASSLAGSGIYNEQFF

V gene: TRBV7-2
clone size: many
D gene: NA
J gene: TRBJ2-3
CDR3 DNA: TGTGCCAGCAACGTTAGGGGGTTTCCAGATACGCAGTATTTT
CDR3 protein: CASNVRGFPDTQYF

V gene: TRBV7-2
clone size: many
D gene: TRBD1
J gene: TRBJ2-3
CDR3 DNA: TGTGCCAGCAGCCTGCTTATCTCCGGGACAGGGGGCCTACCCACCGCAGATACGCAGTATTTT
CDR3 protein: CASSLLISGTGGLPTADTQYF